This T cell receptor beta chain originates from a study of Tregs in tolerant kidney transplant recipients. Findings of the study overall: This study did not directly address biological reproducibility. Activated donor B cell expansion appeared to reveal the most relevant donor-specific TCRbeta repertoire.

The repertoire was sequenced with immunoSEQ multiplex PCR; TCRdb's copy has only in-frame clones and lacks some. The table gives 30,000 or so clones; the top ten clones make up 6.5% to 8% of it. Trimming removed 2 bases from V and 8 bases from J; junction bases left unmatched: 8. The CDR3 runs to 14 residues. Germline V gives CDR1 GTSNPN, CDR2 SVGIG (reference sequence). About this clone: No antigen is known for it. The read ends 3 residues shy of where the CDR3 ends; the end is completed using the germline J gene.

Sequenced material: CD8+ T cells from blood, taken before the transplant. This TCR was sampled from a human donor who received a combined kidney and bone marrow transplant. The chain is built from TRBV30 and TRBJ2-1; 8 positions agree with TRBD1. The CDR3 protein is CAWSQGAQSDEQFF. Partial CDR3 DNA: TGTGCCTGGAGTCAGGGGGCTCAGTCGGATGAG.